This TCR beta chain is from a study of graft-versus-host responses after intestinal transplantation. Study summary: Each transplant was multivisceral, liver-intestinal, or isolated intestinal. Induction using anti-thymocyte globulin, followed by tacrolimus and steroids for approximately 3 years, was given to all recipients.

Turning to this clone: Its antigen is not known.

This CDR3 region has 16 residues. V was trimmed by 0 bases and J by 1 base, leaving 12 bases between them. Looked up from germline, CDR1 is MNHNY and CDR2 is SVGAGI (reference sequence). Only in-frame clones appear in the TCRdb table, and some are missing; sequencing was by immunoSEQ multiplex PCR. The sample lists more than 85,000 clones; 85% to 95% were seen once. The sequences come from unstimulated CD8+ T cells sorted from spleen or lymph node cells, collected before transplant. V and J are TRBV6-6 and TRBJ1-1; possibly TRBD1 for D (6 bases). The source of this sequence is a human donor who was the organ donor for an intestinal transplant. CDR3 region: CASSYSWVGGNTEAFF. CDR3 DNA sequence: TGTGCCAGCAGTTACTCATGGGTAGGGGGGAACACTGAAGCTTTCTTT.